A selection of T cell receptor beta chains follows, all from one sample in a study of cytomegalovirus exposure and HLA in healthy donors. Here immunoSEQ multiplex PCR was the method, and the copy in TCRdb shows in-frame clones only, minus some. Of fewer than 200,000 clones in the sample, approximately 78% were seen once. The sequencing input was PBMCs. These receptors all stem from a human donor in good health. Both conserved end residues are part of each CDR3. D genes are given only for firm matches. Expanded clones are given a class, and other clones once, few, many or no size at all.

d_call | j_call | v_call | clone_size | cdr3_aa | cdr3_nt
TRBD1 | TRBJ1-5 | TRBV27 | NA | CASSLGTGLQPQHF | TGTGCCAGCAGTCTAGGGACAGGGTTACAGCCCCAGCATTTT
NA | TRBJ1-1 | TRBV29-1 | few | CSVEGQLNTEAFF | TGCAGCGTTGAAGGACAGTTGAACACTGAAGCTTTCTTT
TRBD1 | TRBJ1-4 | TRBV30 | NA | CAWSVVDGQGGFRANEKLFF | TGTGCCTGGAGTGTAGTAGACGGGCAGGGGGGTTTCAGAGCTAATGAAAAACTGTTTTTT
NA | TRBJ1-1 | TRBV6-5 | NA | CASSQFQGVNTEAFF | TGTGCCAGCAGTCAATTTCAAGGGGTGAACACTGAAGCTTTCTTT
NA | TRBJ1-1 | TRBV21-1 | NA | CASSTRPGGTAFF | TGTGCCAGCAGCACCCGACCCGGGGGGACAGCTTTCTTT
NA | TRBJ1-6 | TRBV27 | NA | CASSPGGYNSPLHF | TGTGCCAGCAGTCCCGGGGGGTATAATTCACCCCTCCACTTT
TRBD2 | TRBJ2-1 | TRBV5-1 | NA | CASSYTGGVPYNEQFF | TGCGCCAGCAGCTACACCGGGGGGGTCCCCTACAATGAGCAGTTCTTC
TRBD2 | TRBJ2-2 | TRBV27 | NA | CASSLGGGTGELFF | TGTGCCAGCAGTTTAGGGGGGGGGACCGGGGAGCTGTTTTTT
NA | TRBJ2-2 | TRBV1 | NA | CTSSQWGGLRNTGELFF | TGCACCAGCAGCCAATGGGGGGGATTGAGGAACACCGGGGAGCTGTTTTTT
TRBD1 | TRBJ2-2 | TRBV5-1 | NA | CASSMDGQGVGELFF | TGCGCCAGCAGCATGGACGGACAGGGGGTCGGGGAGCTGTTTTTT
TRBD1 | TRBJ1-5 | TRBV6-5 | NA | CASSSSFGTVNQPQHF | TGTGCCAGCAGTTCCTCCTTTGGGACAGTCAATCAGCCCCAGCATTTT
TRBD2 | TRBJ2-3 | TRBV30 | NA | CAWSAGLAVRTDTQYF | TGTGCCTGGAGTGCGGGACTAGCGGTGCGCACAGATACGCAGTATTTT